One sample yielded the 24 T cell receptor beta chains listed below, sequenced in a study of regulatory T cells in long-lasting Graves disease. Sequencing libraries for TCR beta were prepared with iRepertoire HTBI primers and Arm-PCR of CDR3 regions. A single record per CDR3 protein comes from TCRdb applying MiXCR to the multiplex PCR reads. The data hold approximately 380,000 distinct CDR3 sequences, with less than 25% observed a single time. Time point in this sample: persistent/refractory GD, antithyroid drugs over 5 years with positive TRAb. Generation of the TCR library employed RNA extracted from PBMCs. This specimen was peripheral blood mononuclear cells (PBMCs), taken when the disease was refractory, from a patient treated with antithyroid drugs. The origin of the receptors is a female donor with Graves disease.

This rearrangement joins TRBV30 to TRBJ2-7, with 10 bases identical to TRBD2. This CDR3 is 14 amino acids long. Germline-derived CDR1 and CDR2 are GTSNPN and SVGIG (reference sequence). J gave up 4 bases and V 0 bases, and 3 bases lay outside the gene matches. The CDR3 nucleotides read TGTGCCTGGAGTGTAGCTAGCGGGAGTTACGAGCAGTACTTC. Translating it yields CAWSVASGSYEQYF.

Regarding this clonotype: A much larger clone differs by one base, so this may be a read error. The chain uses TRBV28 and TRBJ2-7; D is ambiguous. The CDR3 runs to 16 residues. CDR1 is MDHEN, CDR2 SYDVKM, per germline. Between the trimmed V and J ends, which lost 5 bases and 0 bases, there was a span of 17 bases. The CDR3 sequence: CASSPDGRAGSYEQYF. The CDR3, as DNA: TGTGCCAGCAGTCCAGACGGTCGGGCCGGCTCCTACGAGCAGTACTTC.

This clonotype was seen a handful of times. The genes are TRBV11-2 and TRBJ2-7; 7 nucleotides align to TRBD2. The CDR3 spans 17 residues. With V trimmed by 5 bases and J by 0 bases, 13 bases remained unmatched. CDR1 is SGHAT and CDR2 is FQNNGV in the germline V gene. CDR3 bases: TGTGCCAGCAGCGGAGGAATAGCGGGCAGGAGCTCCTACGAGCAGTACTTC. Translating gives CASSGGIAGRSSYEQYF.

At least ten counts were recorded for this clonotype. The chain joins TRBV28 to TRBJ1-2; D gene unclear. The germline V gene encodes CDR1 MDHEN and CDR2 SYDVKM. Trimming removed 6 bases from V and 6 bases from J, with 23 bases in between. CDR3 length: 16 residues. This CDR3 is CASRFPTMGVMDGYTF. The CDR3 coding sequence is TGTGCCAGCAGATTTCCCACGATGGGCGTGATGGATGGCTACACCTTC.

V usage is TRBV20-1 and J usage is TRBJ2-3, with D hard to call. The germline CDR1 and CDR2 sequences are DFQATT and SNEGSKA (reference sequence). V was shortened by 0 bases and J by 3 bases, with 19 bases between the two germline ends. This CDR3 comprises 17 residues. CDR3 coding DNA: TGCAGTGCTAGAGATCCCAAGAGCTCTGGAGCAACAGATACGCAGTATTTT. It encodes CSARDPKSSGATDTQYF.

The CDR3 sequence is CASSYGGVTEAFF. The CDR3 DNA reads as TGTGCCAGCAGTTACGGCGGGGTCACTGAAGCTTTCTTT. J is TRBJ1-1 and V is TRBV6-9; D not certain. Germline lookup yields CDR1 MNHGY and CDR2 SVAAGI. V gave up 3 bases and J gave up 4 bases, with 9 bases separating them. The CDR3 totals 13 residues.

CDR3 sequence (DNA): TGTGCCAGCAGTTTAGAAGGGTTCGGGGGTCTCGAGCAGTACTTC. Its protein product is CASSLEGFGGLEQYF. This chain connects TRBV27 to TRBJ2-7; maybe TRBD2 (6 bases). The V end was cut by 2 bases, the J end by 6 bases, with 17 bases between. The germline V gene encodes CDR1 MNHEY and CDR2 SMNVEV (reference sequence). The CDR3 consists of 15 residues.

This clonotype came up many times. This rearrangement joins TRBV7-9 to TRBJ2-5, with TRBD2 matching over 13 bases. With V trimmed by 6 bases and J by 4 bases, 8 bases remained unmatched. The germline CDR1 and CDR2 sequences are SEHNR and FQNEAQ (reference sequence). The CDR3 extends over 16 amino acids. The DNA for the CDR3 is TGTGCCAGCAGTAGGACTAGCGGGAGTAGGAGAGAGACCCAGTACTTC. Translating gives CASSRTSGSRRETQYF. The full variable domain, rest sourced from reference TRBV7-9 and TRBJ2-5, is DTGVSQNPRHKITKRGQNVTFRCDPISEHNRLYWYRQTLGQGPEFLTYFQNEAQLEKSRLLSDRFSAERPKGSFSTLEIQRTEQGDSAMYLCASSRTSGSRRETQYFGPGTRLLVL.

The chain combines TRBV6-1 with TRBJ1-5, with TRBD1 matching 8 bases. Germline lookup yields CDR1 MNHNS and CDR2 SASEGT. V lost 6 bases to trimming and J lost 3 bases; unmatched junction nucleotides: 22. The CDR3 extends over 20 amino acids. The CDR3 coding sequence is TGTGCCAGCAGCGGTACGGACAGGGAAGTGGGGGGGGTATCCAATCAGCCCCAGCATTTT. Its translation: CASSGTDREVGGVSNQPQHF.

There are many counts of this clonotype. The rearrangement links TRBV12-3 or TRBV12-4 to TRBJ2-7; TRBD2 might be the D (7 bases). Trimming took off 3 bases at V and 4 bases at J, with 19 bases between the two ends. CDR3 length: 16 residues. CDR3 loop: CASSLGRGRGIYEQYF. Here the CDR3 DNA reads TGTGCCAGCAGTTTGGGGCGGGGGCGCGGGATATACGAGCAGTACTTC.

This chain connects TRBV30 to TRBJ1-5; maybe TRBD1 (5 bases). Germline V gene data show CDR1 as GTSNPN and CDR2 as SVGIG (reference sequence). The CDR3 contains 12 residues. V gave up 1 base and J gave up 7 bases, with 8 bases separating them. The CDR3 is CAWSEGLQPQHF. CDR3 nucleotides: TGTGCCTGGAGTGAGGGGTTACAGCCCCAGCATTTT.

This clonotype was detected only a few times. V usage is TRBV7-2 and J usage is TRBJ2-5; 11 bases fit TRBD1. Trimming at V came to 6 bases and at J to 3 bases, leaving 6 bases not matched to a gene. In germline, CDR1 is SGHTA, CDR2 FQGNSA. There are 15 residues in the CDR3. The CDR3 coding sequence is TGTGCCAGCAGTTGGACAGGGGGCGACGAAGAGACCCAGTACTTC. Amino acid sequence: CASSWTGGDEETQYF.

The V gene is TRBV7-2, the J gene TRBJ1-2; D call uncertain. From germline, CDR1 is SGHTA and CDR2 FQGNSA. Trimming took off 5 bases at V and 8 bases at J, with 21 bases between the two ends. This CDR3 spans 15 amino acids. For the CDR3, the DNA is TGTGCCAGCAGCCCCCGGGCCGCTTCGACGTGGGGCTACACCTTC. Protein: CASSPRAASTWGYTF.

This clonotype was detected many times. The V call is TRBV11-2, the J call TRBJ1-2; D is perhaps TRBD1 (6 bases). The CDR3 has 15 residues. V lost 0 bases and J 4 bases, leaving 12 bases between the germline ends. Looked up from germline, CDR1 is SGHAT and CDR2 is FQNNGV. DNA of the CDR3: TGTGCCAGCAGCTTAGAAGGGGGGGAATCCTATGGCTACACCTTC. This sequence encodes CASSLEGGESYGYTF.

This clonotype was seen a few times. Possible read error: a much larger clone is one base away. The rearrangement links TRBV12-3 or TRBV12-4 to TRBJ2-6, with 7 bases aligning to TRBD2. V was pared by 3 bases and J by 0 bases, with 2 bases of the junction left unmatched. The CDR3 totals 16 residues. The CDR3 here is CASSFAGASGANVLTF. In DNA, the CDR3 is TGTGCCAGCAGTTTTGCGGGAGCCTCTGGGGCCAACGTCCTGACTTTC.

This clonotype was seen at least ten times. The chain couples TRBV7-2 to TRBJ1-1; tentatively, D is TRBD1 (6 bases). The CDR3 has 15 amino acids. Deletions cut 8 bases from V and 0 bases from J, with 16 bases between. Germline CDR1 reads SGHTA; CDR2 reads FQGNSA. The CDR3 sequence is CASRPRTAMNTEAFF. CDR3 nucleotides: TGTGCCAGCCGCCCGAGGACAGCCATGAACACTGAAGCTTTCTTT.

This clonotype was counted many times. The V gene is TRBV12-3 or TRBV12-4, the J gene TRBJ1-1; possibly TRBD1 for D (5 bases). The CDR3 totals 14 residues. Between the trimmed V and J ends, which lost 6 bases and 4 bases, there was a span of 15 bases. In DNA, the CDR3 is TGTGCCAGCAGCTCCGGCGGGGGAGGCACTGAAGCTTTCTTT. Protein product: CASSSGGGGTEAFF.

The chain recombines TRBV30 with TRBJ1-5, with 8 bases that match TRBD1. CDR1 is GTSNPN, CDR2 SVGIG, per germline (reference sequence). The length of the CDR3 is 15 residues. V lost 2 bases to trimming and J lost 3 bases; unmatched junction nucleotides: 6. The CDR3 nucleotides are TGTGCCTGGAGTCTCAGGGGGCAGCACAATCAGCCCCAGCATTTT. Encoded protein: CAWSLRGQHNQPQHF.

In this sample, this clonotype turned up many times. This rearrangement joins TRBV28 to TRBJ2-5; no clear D gene. The CDR3 has 15 residues. CDR1 is MDHEN, CDR2 SYDVKM, per germline. Trimming shortened V by 0 bases and J by 2 bases, and 10 bases separated the two germline ends. The CDR3 coding sequence is TGTGCCAGCAGTTTATGGGGCAGTCGGCAAGAGACCCAGTACTTC. Residues: CASSLWGSRQETQYF.

The chain recombines TRBV6-5 with TRBJ2-5; 7 bases line up with TRBD1. The junction had 3 bases not matched to a gene; V was cut back by 4 bases and J by 1 base. The germline V gene encodes CDR1 MNHEY and CDR2 SVGAGI. The CDR3 covers 14 residues. This CDR3 reads CASSSTGFQETQYF. The CDR3 DNA reads TGTGCCAGCAGTTCGACAGGGTTCCAAGAGACCCAGTACTTC.

There are a few counts of this clonotype. This chain connects TRBV19 to TRBJ2-5; TRBD2 is a possible D gene (5 bases). Germline loops: CDR1 LNHDA, CDR2 SQIVND (reference sequence). CDR3 length: 15 residues. The V end was cut by 3 bases, the J end by 2 bases, with 13 bases between. The CDR3 region has the DNA TGTGCCAGTAGTATCACCGCGAGCGGTCAAGAGACCCAGTACTTC. This sequence encodes CASSITASGQETQYF.

This chain connects TRBV10-2 to TRBJ2-7; 14 bases fit TRBD2. Germline V gene lookup returns CDR1 WSHSY and CDR2 SAAADI. The CDR3 consists of 13 residues. The J segment lost 5 bases and the V segment lost 10 bases, leaving 4 bases of the junction unmatched. This CDR3 is CATLGLAGDEQYF. The DNA of the CDR3 is TGCGCCACCTTGGGACTAGCGGGAGACGAGCAGTACTTC.

This rearrangement joins TRBV10-2 to TRBJ2-2; 9 bases are shared with TRBD2. With V trimmed by 4 bases and J by 0 bases, 6 bases remained unmatched. Germline V gives CDR1 WSHSY, CDR2 SAAADI. CDR3 length: 17 amino acids. The chain's CDR3 is CASSVVAGAPNTGELFF. DNA for the CDR3: TGCGCCAGCAGTGTGGTAGCGGGAGCCCCGAACACCGGGGAGCTGTTTTTT.

In this sample, this clonotype turned up many times. This sequence joins TRBV30 and TRBJ2-5; no firm D call. CDR3 length: 10 residues. Germline V gives CDR1 GTSNPN, CDR2 SVGIG (reference sequence). V lost 3 bases to trimming and J lost 4 bases, with 3 bases between them. The CDR3 region is CAWRAETQYF. The DNA for the CDR3 is TGTGCCTGGAGGGCAGAGACCCAGTACTTC.